Each of the 7 T cell receptor beta chains below was sequenced from the same sample in a study of blood T cell repertoires in COVID-19. The table came from immunoSEQ multiplex PCR; TCRdb's copy has only in-frame clones and leaves some out. Of fewer than 130,000 clones listed, 82% are singletons. The sample taken for sequencing was peripheral blood. The source of these receptors is a woman aged 55 to 70 with acute or convalescent COVID-19.

This clone was recorded once. The rearrangement joins TRBV7-9 to TRBJ2-1, with a weak D call TRBD1 (5 bases). Germline V CDR1 and CDR2: SEHNR, FQNEAQ (reference sequence). The V gene lost 2 bases and the J gene lost 8 bases, with 13 bases spanning the gap. This CDR3 spans 14 amino acids. In nucleotides, the CDR3 is TGTGCCAGCAGCTTACTTGACAGAGCCGATGAGCAGTTCTTC. It encodes CASSLLDRADEQFF.

The J gene is TRBJ2-3, the V gene TRBV12-3 or TRBV12-4; 7 bases line up with TRBD2. After removal of 4 bases from V and 9 bases from J, the junction contained 4 bases not matched to a gene. The CDR3 is 12 amino acids. In nucleotides, the CDR3 is TGTGCCAGCAGTTCCGGGAGGAGGACGCAGTATTTT. Protein sequence: CASSSGRRTQYF.

The J gene is TRBJ2-7, the V gene TRBV7-6, with D maybe TRBD2 (5 bases). CDR1 and CDR2 from the germline V gene are SGHVS and FNYEAQ. This CDR3 is built from 14 residues. V was shortened by 0 bases and J by 6 bases, with 12 bases between the two germline ends. This chain's CDR3 is CASSLAADWTEQYF. The DNA of the CDR3 is TGTGCCAGCAGCTTAGCCGCGGACTGGACCGAGCAGTACTTC.

V gene TRBV7-2 combines with J gene TRBJ1-1, with D possibly being TRBD1 (5 bases). Germline V gives CDR1 SGHTA, CDR2 FQGNSA. The CDR3 loop spans 14 amino acids. Trimming removed 5 bases from V and 8 bases from J, with 18 bases in between. The CDR3 DNA is TGTGCCAGCAGCCTAGGTATACAGGTCCTGGAAGCTTTCTTT. Protein: CASSLGIQVLEAFF. The full variable domain, with the rest looked up from reference TRBV7-2 and TRBJ1-1, is GAGVSQSPSNKVTEKGKDVELRCDPISGHTALYWYRQSLGQGLEFLIYFQGNSAPDKSGLPSDRFSAERTGGSVSTLTIQRTQQEDSAVYLCASSLGIQVLEAFFGQGTRLTVV.

The chain has TRBV12-5 and TRBJ2-3, with D perhaps matching TRBD2 (6 bases). In germline, CDR1 is LGHNT, CDR2 FRNRAP. This CDR3 comprises 17 residues. The V end lost 1 base, the J end lost 0 bases, and 14 bases lay between the germline ends. In DNA, the CDR3 is TGTGCTAGTGGTTTGGCACCTCGGGGGTATAGCACAGATACGCAGTATTTT. It translates to CASGLAPRGYSTDTQYF.

V and J are TRBV27 and TRBJ2-7; TRBD1 is a possible D gene (5 bases). Germline CDR1 and CDR2: MNHEY and SMNVEV (reference sequence). The CDR3 totals 13 residues. V dropped 2 bases and J dropped 2 bases, with 7 bases sitting between them. The CDR3 sequence: CASSLQGPYEQYF. Here the CDR3 DNA reads TGTGCCAGCAGTTTACAGGGCCCCTACGAGCAGTACTTC.

The J gene is TRBJ2-5, the V gene TRBV13; 15 bases match TRBD2. Trimming cost V 3 bases and J 4 bases; bases outside gene matches: 0. CDR3 length: 15 amino acids. The germline V gene encodes CDR1 PRHDT and CDR2 FYEKMQ (reference sequence). The chain's CDR3 is CASSLGLAGGETQYF. The CDR3, as DNA: TGTGCCAGCAGCTTGGGACTAGCGGGGGGAGAGACCCAGTACTTC.